This TCR beta chain was profiled in a study of T cells in Graves' hyperthyroidism and ophthalmopathy. Overall study results and limits: Before onset, ophthalmopathy was predicted by the model a median roughly 6.8 months earlier.

A word on this clonotype: The antigen remains undetermined. One base away lies a much larger clone, so this may be a sequencing read error.

For Graves' hyperthyroidism to be stable, ophthalmopathy could not progress within 18 months. Exclusion of patients followed from uncontrolled infection, other autoimmune disease, pregnancy or lactation. The investigators amplified TCR beta CDR3 regions from RNA transcripts. Initially, a first-round RT-PCR of the TCR CDR3 employed the HTBI primer set. From the multiplex PCR reads, TCRdb called clonotypes with MiXCR, one entry per CDR3 protein. The sample records approximately 640,000 distinct CDR3 sequences, around 15% being singletons. Sequenced input: blood. The source is a woman aged 25 to 39 with Graves' hyperthyroidism.

CDR3 residues: CACGQGMTDTQYF. The CDR3 DNA reads as TGTGCCTGTGGACAGGGAATGACAGATACGCAGTATTTT. The chain uses TRBV30 and TRBJ2-3; TRBD1 aligns across 8 bases. The trim removed 6 bases at V and 3 bases at J, leaving 5 bases unmatched. Per the germline V gene, CDR1 is GTSNPN and CDR2 is SVGIG (reference sequence). This CDR3 spans 13 amino acids.